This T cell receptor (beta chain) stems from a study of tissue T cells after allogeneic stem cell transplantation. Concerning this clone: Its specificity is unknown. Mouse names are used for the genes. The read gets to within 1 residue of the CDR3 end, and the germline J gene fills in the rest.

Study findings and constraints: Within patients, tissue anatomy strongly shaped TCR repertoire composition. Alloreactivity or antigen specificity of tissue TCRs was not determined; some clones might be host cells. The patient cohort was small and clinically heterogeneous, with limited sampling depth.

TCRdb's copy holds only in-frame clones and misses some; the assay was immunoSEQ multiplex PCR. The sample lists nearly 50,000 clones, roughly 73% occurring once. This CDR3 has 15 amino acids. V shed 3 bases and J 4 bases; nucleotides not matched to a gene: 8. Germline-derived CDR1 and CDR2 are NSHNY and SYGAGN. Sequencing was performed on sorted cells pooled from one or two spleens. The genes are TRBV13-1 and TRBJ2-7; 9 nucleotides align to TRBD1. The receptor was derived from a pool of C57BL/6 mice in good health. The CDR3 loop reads CASSGPGTGMYEQYF. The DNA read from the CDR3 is TGTGCCAGCAGTGGGCCCGGGACAGGGATGTATGAACAGTAC.